The 32 T cell receptor beta chains listed next were all sequenced from one sample in a study of OX40 agonist ivuxolimab in advanced cancers. Some clones are missing from TCRdb's copy, which holds only in-frame ones; the method was immunoSEQ multiplex PCR. The table records tens of thousands of clones, 88% of them present only once. The input for sequencing was CD4+ or CD8+ T cells sorted from blood, taken in a trial of the OX40 agonist ivuxolimab. These receptors came from an adult with an advanced solid tumor such as melanoma, head and neck, liver or kidney cancer.

This chain joins TRBV7-3 and TRBJ2-1, with D possibly being TRBD2 (6 bases). V was cut by 4 bases and J by 6 bases, with 10 bases left in between. The CDR3 contains 13 residues. Germline V gene sequence: CDR1 SGHTA, CDR2 FQGTGA. CDR3 sequence (DNA): TGTGCCAGCAGCTATCCCGGGAGCAATGAGCAGTTCTTC. The encoded protein is CASSYPGSNEQFF.

J is TRBJ2-3 and V is TRBV5-5; TRBD1 agrees at 8 bases. CDR3 length: 14 amino acids. Unmatched junction bases numbered 5, after V lost 2 bases and J lost 6 bases. Germline V gene lookup returns CDR1 SGHKS and CDR2 YYEKEE (reference sequence). The CDR3 is CASSLDRGGDTQYF. The CDR3 DNA reads as TGTGCCAGCAGCTTAGACAGGGGTGGGGATACGCAGTATTTT. The full variable domain, rest sourced from reference TRBV5-5 and TRBJ2-3, is DAGVTQSPTHLIKTRGQQVTLRCSPISGHKSVSWYQQVLGQGPQFIFQYYEKEERGRGNFPDRFSARQFPNYSSELNVNALLLGDSALYLCASSLDRGGDTQYFGPGTRLTVL.

The V gene is TRBV7-9, the J gene TRBJ1-3, with D uncertain. Germline assignment: CDR1 SEHNR and CDR2 FQNEAQ (reference sequence). Deletions cut 2 bases from V and 4 bases from J, with 15 bases between. This CDR3 spans 16 amino acids. In DNA form, the CDR3 reads TGTGCCAGCAGCTTACGGGAGAAAACATTAGGAAACACCATATATTTT. Translating it yields CASSLREKTLGNTIYF. Looking up the rest from reference TRBV7-9 and TRBJ1-3 gives the full variable domain: DTGVSQNPRHKITKRGQNVTFRCDPISEHNRLYWYRQTLGQGPEFLTYFQNEAQLEKSRLLSDRFSAERPKGSFSTLEIQRTEQGDSAMYLCASSLREKTLGNTIYFGEGSWLTVV.

This chain links TRBV27 with TRBJ2-1, with 13 bases that match TRBD2. V was pared by 5 bases and J by 4 bases, with 2 bases of the junction left unmatched. Germline CDR1 reads MNHEY; CDR2 reads SMNVEV (reference sequence). CDR3 length equals 15 residues. The CDR3 here is CASSLTSGRYNEQFF. The CDR3 nucleotides are TGTGCCAGCAGTCTGACTAGCGGGAGGTACAATGAGCAGTTCTTC.

The rearrangement links TRBV29-1 to TRBJ1-1, with TRBD1 matching 8 bases. Germline assignment: CDR1 SQVTM and CDR2 ANQGSEA. J gave up 2 bases and V 5 bases, and 4 bases lay outside the gene matches. The CDR3 loop spans 13 amino acids. The CDR3 protein is CSVMTGANTEAFF. CDR3 nucleotide sequence: TGCAGCGTTATGACAGGGGCCAACACTGAAGCTTTCTTT.

The chain uses TRBV19 and TRBJ2-2; 7 bases agree with TRBD1. The CDR3 has 15 amino acids. After removal of 3 bases from V and 1 base from J, the junction contained 2 bases not matched to a gene. The germline CDR1 and CDR2 sequences are LNHDA and SQIVND (reference sequence). The CDR3 loop is CASSITGVNTGELFF. The CDR3 DNA sequence: TGTGCCAGTAGTATCACAGGGGTGAACACCGGGGAGCTGTTTTTT.

The V gene is TRBV4-1, the J gene TRBJ2-4; TRBD1 agrees at 9 bases. Per the germline V gene, CDR1 is MGHRA and CDR2 is YSYEKL. The CDR3 has 15 amino acids. V lost 7 bases and J lost 2; bases outside the gene matches: 6. The CDR3 protein is CASTRTGETKNIQYF. The CDR3 region has the DNA TGCGCCAGCACCCGGACAGGGGAAACCAAAAACATTCAGTACTTC.

The chain uses TRBV2 and TRBJ2-2; the D is unclear. Deletions cut 8 bases from V and 3 bases from J, with 13 bases between. Per germline, CDR1 SNHLY and CDR2 FYNNEI. The CDR3 is 14 residues long. CDR3 sequence reads: CASADGRYTGELFF. CDR3 DNA sequence: TGTGCCAGCGCGGACGGCCGCTACACCGGGGAGCTGTTTTTT.

This chain joins TRBV30 and TRBJ2-2, with TRBD2 identical over 13 bases. This CDR3 comprises 16 residues. V lost 2 bases and J lost 7; bases outside the gene matches: 7. CDR1 is GTSNPN and CDR2 is SVGIG in the germline V gene (reference sequence). The DNA of the CDR3 is TGTGCCTGGAGTTCCGGACTAGCGGGAGCGATCGGGGAGCTGTTTTTT. It translates to CAWSSGLAGAIGELFF. Supplemented by reference TRBV30 and TRBJ2-2, the full variable domain reads SQTIHQWPATLVQPVGSPLSLECTVEGTSNPNLYWYRQAAGRGLQLLFYSVGIGQISSEVPQNLSASRPQDRQFILSSKKLLLSDSGFYLCAWSSGLAGAIGELFFGEGSRLTVL.

In DNA, the CDR3 is TGTGCCAGCAGTTTGGACTATGGCTACACCTTC. Translation gives CASSLDYGYTF. The J gene is TRBJ1-2, the V gene TRBV28; no reliable D call. CDR1 and CDR2 from the germline V gene are MDHEN and SYDVKM. The CDR3 sequence is 11 residues long. Trimming left V 3 bases short and J 3 bases short, with 2 bases between.

V is TRBV7-9 and J is TRBJ1-2; TRBD1 agrees at 10 bases. From germline, CDR1 is SEHNR and CDR2 FQNEAQ (reference sequence). The junction had 5 bases not matched to a gene; V was cut back by 1 base and J by 6 bases. The CDR3 length is 15 residues. In nucleotides, the CDR3 is TGTGCCAGCAGCTTAGGGAGACAGGGGGCGGATGGCTACACCTTC. Translated, it gives CASSLGRQGADGYTF.

The V call is TRBV28, the J call TRBJ2-2; TRBD1 aligns across 8 bases. After removal of 5 bases from V and 4 bases from J, the junction contained 0 bases not matched to a gene. There are 13 residues in the CDR3. From germline, CDR1 is MDHEN and CDR2 SYDVKM. CDR3 bases: TGTGCCAGCAGTACAGGGGGCACCGGGGAGCTGTTTTTT. Its protein product is CASSTGGTGELFF.

This chain links TRBV5-6 with TRBJ2-3; D perhaps matches TRBD2 (5 bases). CDR3 length equals 15 residues. V lost 0 bases, J lost 0 bases, and 8 bases lay in between. CDR1 SGHDT and CDR2 YYEEEE come from the germline V gene. CDR3: CASSLGGPSTDTQYF. The CDR3 nucleotides read TGTGCCAGCAGCTTGGGCGGGCCCAGCACAGATACGCAGTATTTT.

The chain couples TRBV10-1 to TRBJ2-2; no clear D gene. The CDR3 totals 15 residues. V lost 4 bases, J lost 0 bases, and 9 bases lay in between. From germline, CDR1 is WNHNN and CDR2 SYGVQD (reference sequence). The CDR3 nucleotides read TGCGCCAGCAGTGGGGGTCCAGCGAACACCGGGGAGCTGTTTTTT. Translation: CASSGGPANTGELFF.

The rearrangement joins TRBV9 to TRBJ2-2; a weak D match, TRBD1 (5 bases). CDR1 SGDLS and CDR2 YYNGEE come from the germline V gene. V lost 0 bases and J lost 5, with 8 bases in between. The CDR3 totals 14 residues. The CDR3 sequence is CASSVAKGTGELFF. CDR3 nucleotide sequence: TGTGCCAGCAGCGTAGCTAAGGGGACCGGGGAGCTGTTTTTT.

J is TRBJ2-7 and V is TRBV5-1, with D possibly TRBD2 on 6 matching bases. The CDR3 extends over 16 amino acids. CDR1 and CDR2 (germline): SGHRS, YFSETQ. Trimming took off 1 base at V and 4 bases at J, with 18 bases between the two ends. In DNA form, the CDR3 reads TGCGCCAGCAGCTTGTACGGCGGGAATACCCAGTACGAGCAGTACTTC. Translation gives CASSLYGGNTQYEQYF.

This rearrangement joins TRBV11-2 to TRBJ1-3; tentative D call: TRBD1 (6 bases). The CDR3 consists of 16 residues. The V end lost 5 bases, the J end lost 4 bases, and 18 bases lay between the germline ends. CDR1 is SGHAT, CDR2 FQNNGV, per germline. Here the CDR3 reads CASSAPYRVSGNTIYF. The CDR3 bases are TGTGCCAGCAGCGCACCCTACAGGGTCTCCGGAAACACCATATATTTT. Full variable domain (outside the CDR3, taken from reference TRBV11-2 and TRBJ1-3): EAGVAQSPRYKIIEKRQSVAFWCNPISGHATLYWYQQILGQGPKLLIQFQNNGVVDDSQLPKDRFSAERLKGVDSTLKIQPAKLEDSAVYLCASSAPYRVSGNTIYFGEGSWLTVV.

This chain links TRBV15 with TRBJ2-2, with 11 bases fitting TRBD2. This CDR3 has 18 amino acids. Trimming removed 0 bases from V and 5 bases from J; junction bases left unmatched: 8. From germline, CDR1 is LNHNV and CDR2 YYDKDF (reference sequence). The CDR3 DNA sequence: TGTGCCACCAGCAGAGAACCCCTAGCGGGAGGCGGGACCGGGGAGCTGTTTTTT. Translation gives CATSREPLAGGGTGELFF.

This chain connects TRBV19 to TRBJ1-3; D is perhaps TRBD1 (6 bases). This CDR3 region has 15 residues. Germline-derived CDR1 and CDR2 are LNHDA and SQIVND (reference sequence). V was cut by 1 base and J by 4 bases, with 11 bases left in between. CDR3 protein: CASSIVGQEGNTIYF. The CDR3 DNA reads TGTGCCAGTAGTATAGTGGGACAAGAGGGAAACACCATATATTTT.

The V call is TRBV2, the J call TRBJ1-6; D may be TRBD1 (5 bases). The germline V gene encodes CDR1 SNHLY and CDR2 FYNNEI. Deletions cut 5 bases from V and 8 bases from J, with 10 bases between. The CDR3 totals 13 residues. CDR3 bases: TGTGCCAGCAGTCGACAGAAAGATTCACCCCTCCACTTT. Translating it yields CASSRQKDSPLHF.

The chain joins TRBV19 to TRBJ1-2; 8 positions agree with TRBD1. J lost 3 bases, V lost 9 bases, and 6 bases had no gene match. CDR3 length: 13 residues. CDR1 and CDR2 (germline): LNHDA, SQIVND (reference sequence). CDR3 nucleotide sequence: TGTGCCAGCCAGACAGGGGAAGACTATGGCTACACCTTC. Residues: CASQTGEDYGYTF. Full variable domain (rest looked up from reference TRBV19 and TRBJ1-2): DGGITQSPKYLFRKEGQNVTLSCEQNLNHDAMYWYRQDPGQGLRLIYYSQIVNDFQKGDIAEGYSVSREKKESFPLTVTSAQKNPTAFYLCASQTGEDYGYTFGSGTRLTVV.

The CDR3 region is CASSPGTSASSYEQYF. CDR3 DNA sequence: TGTGCCAGCAGTCCCGGGACTTCCGCAAGCTCCTACGAGCAGTACTTC. This chain uses TRBV2 with TRBJ2-7, with D possibly matching TRBD2 (6 bases). The germline V and J ends were trimmed by 5 bases and 0 bases, with 17 bases remaining between them. CDR1 SNHLY and CDR2 FYNNEI come from the germline V gene. The CDR3 spans 16 residues.

The rearrangement links TRBV30 to TRBJ2-3; 9 positions match TRBD1. CDR1 and CDR2 (germline): GTSNPN, SVGIG (reference sequence). The CDR3 is made up of 14 amino acids. V shed 8 bases and J 2 bases; nucleotides not matched to a gene: 8. This CDR3 is CATSTGGDTDTQYF. The CDR3 DNA reads as TGTGCCACCTCGACAGGGGGAGACACAGATACGCAGTATTTT.

V usage is TRBV6-5 and J usage is TRBJ2-5, with TRBD1 identical over 8 bases. This CDR3 has 14 amino acids. Unmatched junction bases numbered 7, after V lost 7 bases and J lost 3 bases. The V gene's germline CDR1 is MNHEY and CDR2 SVGAGI. CDR3 residues: CASTRDRGKETQYF. The CDR3 nucleotides read TGTGCCAGCACTAGAGACAGGGGAAAAGAGACCCAGTACTTC.

About this clone itself: Distinct nucleotide sequences in the sample also encode this CDR3. The V gene is TRBV6-5, the J gene TRBJ1-2; TRBD1 might be the D (6 bases). The V end lost 5 bases, the J end lost 3 bases, and 10 bases lay between the germline ends. Germline V gene lookup returns CDR1 MNHEY and CDR2 SVGAGI. CDR3 length: 13 residues. The CDR3 region has the DNA TGTGCCAGCAGTAAGGACAGCTACTATGGCTACACCTTC. It encodes CASSKDSYYGYTF.

This sequence joins TRBV5-5 and TRBJ2-6; D could derive from TRBD1 or TRBD2 (5 bases each). The germline CDR1 and CDR2 sequences are SGHKS and YYEKEE (reference sequence). The CDR3 consists of 17 residues. Trimming shortened V by 2 bases and J by 3 bases, and 15 bases separated the two germline ends. The CDR3 is CASSFMPGLDGANVLTF. In DNA, the CDR3 is TGTGCCAGCAGCTTCATGCCGGGGCTAGATGGGGCCAACGTCCTGACTTTC.

The chain has TRBV6-1 and TRBJ1-5; perhaps TRBD1 as D (5 bases). Germline V lookup: CDR1 MNHNS, CDR2 SASEGT. The V and J ends lost 6 bases and 1 base respectively, with 13 bases between them. There are 15 residues in the CDR3. The CDR3 DNA reads as TGTGCCAGCAGGCCCCAGGGTGGGAGCAATCAGCCCCAGCATTTT. It translates to CASRPQGGSNQPQHF.

The chain recombines TRBV30 with TRBJ1-4, with D perhaps matching TRBD1 (5 bases). Trimming removed 0 bases at V and 5 bases at J, with 10 bases between. There are 14 residues in the CDR3. CDR1 is GTSNPN, CDR2 SVGIG, per germline (reference sequence). The CDR3 region has the DNA TGTGCCTGGAGTGTTTGGGGCCTGAATGAAAAACTGTTTTTT. It specifies CAWSVWGLNEKLFF.

The rearrangement uses TRBV11-2 and TRBJ2-1, with 10 bases that match TRBD1. The V and J ends lost 4 bases and 12 bases, in that order; junction bases with no gene match: 6. Germline V lookup: CDR1 SGHAT, CDR2 FQNNGV. The CDR3 loop spans 13 amino acids. The CDR3, as DNA: TGTGCCAGCAGCTCCCGGGACAGGGGTACGCAGTTCTTC. Translating it yields CASSSRDRGTQFF.

J is TRBJ1-1 and V is TRBV5-5, with no clear D. V lost 3 bases and J 1 base, leaving 10 bases between the germline ends. Germline lookup yields CDR1 SGHKS and CDR2 YYEKEE (reference sequence). The CDR3 length is 14 residues. The CDR3 coding sequence is TGTGCCAGCAGCTCTAGAGGGAAGAACACTGAAGCTTTCTTT. This gives the protein CASSSRGKNTEAFF. Together with reference TRBV5-5 and TRBJ1-1, the CDR3 gives the full variable domain: DAGVTQSPTHLIKTRGQQVTLRCSPISGHKSVSWYQQVLGQGPQFIFQYYEKEERGRGNFPDRFSARQFPNYSSELNVNALLLGDSALYLCASSSRGKNTEAFFGQGTRLTVV.

J is TRBJ2-7 and V is TRBV7-8, with D perhaps assigned TRBD1 or TRBD2 (5 bases each). Germline V lookup: CDR1 SGHVS, CDR2 FQNEAQ. The germline V and J ends were trimmed by 0 bases and 0 bases, with 9 bases remaining between them. The CDR3 contains 15 residues. The CDR3 loop is CASSLARGDSYEQYF. Here the CDR3 DNA reads TGTGCCAGCAGCTTAGCGAGAGGGGACTCCTACGAGCAGTACTTC.

J is TRBJ1-1 and V is TRBV21-1. TRBV21-1 is a known pseudogene. This CDR3 has 12 residues. In nucleotides, the CDR3 is TGTGCCAGCAGCAAAGAGGGGGGATTAGCTTTCTTT. Its protein is CASSKEGGLAFF.